The rows below give T cell receptor beta chains drawn from one sample of a study of T cells in Graves' hyperthyroidism and ophthalmopathy. Using its own MiXCR run on the multiplex PCR reads, TCRdb lists one record per CDR3 protein. The sample lists around 660,000 distinct CDR3 sequences; less than 45% were seen once. Sequencing was performed on peripheral blood or thyroid tissue (not recorded which). The receptors come from an adult man with Graves' disease, either hyperthyroidism or ophthalmopathy (not recorded which). The CDR3 runs from the conserved cysteine through the conserved F or W. Fields, in order: clone size, D gene, V gene, J gene, CDR3 protein, CDR3 DNA. A D gene is named only where the DNA matches it firmly. The listing skips clone size in some rows; elsewhere it reads once, few, many or a size class.

>once|NA|TRBV7-9|TRBJ1-1
CASSLATGEGTEAFF
TGTGCCAGCAGCTTAGCTACAGGAGAGGGCACTGAAGCTTTCTTT
>few|NA|TRBV7-2|TRBJ2-5
CASSQGSLRETQYF
TGTGCCAGCAGCCAGGGGAGCCTTCGGGAGACCCAGTACTTC
>NA|TRBD2|TRBV10-2|TRBJ2-7
CASSDGTSGSSSYEQYF
TGCGCCAGCAGTGATGGGACTAGCGGGAGTAGCTCCTACGAGCAGTACTTC
>NA|NA|TRBV20-1|TRBJ1-6
CSARENRARSPLHF
TGCAGTGCTAGAGAAAACAGGGCACGATCACCCCTCCACTTT
>NA|NA|TRBV29-1|TRBJ1-1
CSVQGETEAFF
TGCAGTGTACAGGGTGAGACTGAAGCTTTCTTT
>NA|TRBD1|TRBV11-2|TRBJ1-4
CASKWDRDNEKLFF
TGTGCCAGCAAGTGGGACAGGGATAATGAAAAACTGTTTTTT
>NA|TRBD1|TRBV29-1|TRBJ1-4
CSVPTGDEKLFF
TGCAGCGTCCCGACAGGGGATGAAAAACTGTTTTTT
>NA|NA|TRBV25-1|TRBJ1-2
CASSGVSGERYYGYTF
TGTGCCAGCAGTGGGGTTTCCGGAGAGAGGTACTATGGCTACACCTTC
>few|NA|TRBV29-1|TRBJ1-4
CSAGDTNEKLFF
TGCAGCGCTGGGGACACTAATGAAAAACTGTTTTTT
>many|NA|TRBV25-1|TRBJ1-2
CASRPVGGSGYTF
TGTGCCAGCAGGCCGGTGGGCGGATCTGGCTACACCTTC
>NA|TRBD1|TRBV24-1|TRBJ1-4
CAASDKTGTGQNEKLFF
TGTGCCGCCAGTGACAAGACCGGGACAGGACAGAATGAAAAACTGTTTTTT
>NA|NA|TRBV10-3|TRBJ1-5
CAISVNQPQHF
TGTGCCATCAGTGTTAATCAGCCCCAGCATTTT
>NA|NA|TRBV11-2|TRBJ2-7
CASSDGGTYEQYF
TGTGCCAGCAGCGACGGCGGGACCTACGAGCAGTACTTC
>NA|NA|TRBV6-5|TRBJ2-7
CASSSTHRSGGCEQYF
TGTGCCAGCAGTTCAACCCACAGGAGTGGGGGCTGCGAGCAGTACTTC
>many|NA|TRBV29-1|TRBJ2-6
CSVEERQLPGANVLTF
TGCAGCGTTGAAGAAAGACAGTTACCTGGGGCCAACGTCCTGACTTTC
>NA|TRBD2|TRBV20-1|TRBJ2-7
CSAGPTSGRPDEQYF
TGCAGTGCTGGGCCCACTAGCGGGAGGCCGGACGAGCAGTACTTC
>few|NA|TRBV6-1|TRBJ2-7
CASSEGRWWYEQYF
TGTGCCAGCAGTGAAGGACGGTGGTGGTACGAGCAGTACTTC
>NA|NA|TRBV11-1|TRBJ1-2
CASSPRGESGYTF
TGTGCCAGCAGCCCCCGAGGTGAGAGTGGCTACACCTTC
>NA|TRBD2|TRBV7-2|TRBJ2-2
CASSLHGLAGGLFF
TGTGCCAGCAGTTTACATGGACTAGCGGGGGGGCTGTTTTTT
>many|NA|TRBV29-1|TRBJ1-2
CSVWTDQYGYTF
TGCAGCGTGTGGACAGACCAGTATGGCTACACCTTC
>NA|NA|TRBV6-5|TRBJ1-1
CASSLQGEPEAFF
TGTGCCAGCAGTTTACAGGGAGAGCCTGAAGCTTTCTTT